The rows below give T cell receptor beta chains drawn from one sample of a study of shared clonotypes between healthy human individuals. Clones were read by immunoSEQ multiplex PCR, and TCRdb kept only the in-frame ones, dropping some. The repertoire consists of about 2.3 million clones, with around 93% occurring once and the leading ten covering roughly 0.34%. Source material: naive CD4+ T cells from PBMCs. All receptors derive from a man aged 18 to 30 in good health. Some clones in this sample may be carry-over from other donors' samples. The CDR3 runs from the conserved cysteine through the conserved F or W. D genes are given only for firm matches. Size tells how often a clone was seen (once, few, many) or the class of an expanded clone, and some rows leave it out.

>TRBV6-5|TRBD2|TRBJ2-7|once
CASRSSSGLYEQYF
TGTGCCAGCAGATCGTCTAGCGGCCTCTACGAGCAGTACTTC
>TRBV16|NA|TRBJ1-2|NA
CASSQGTTSGYTF
TGTGCCAGCAGCCAAGGGACAACCTCTGGCTACACCTTC
>TRBV5-1|TRBD1|TRBJ1-5|NA
CASSLGTGGQPQHF
TGCGCCAGCAGCTTGGGAACAGGGGGCCAGCCCCAGCATTTT
>TRBV5-1|NA|TRBJ2-5|once
CASTRGAQPETQYF
TGCGCCAGCACCCGGGGGGCACAACCGGAGACCCAGTACTTC
>TRBV28|TRBD1|TRBJ2-1|NA
CASPPTGKAYNEQFF
TGTGCCAGCCCGCCGACAGGGAAGGCTTACAATGAGCAGTTCTTC
>TRBV16|NA|TRBJ1-1|NA
CASSQRTRGNTEAFF
TGTGCCAGCAGCCAACGGACCCGGGGGAACACTGAAGCTTTCTTT
>TRBV18|NA|TRBJ2-3|NA
CASSPLASASTDTQYF
TGTGCCAGCTCACCCCTCGCGAGCGCGAGCACAGATACGCAGTATTTT
>TRBV18|NA|TRBJ1-2|once
CASSPPRQTGTTYYGYTF
TGTGCCAGCTCACCACCGAGGCAGACAGGAACTACCTACTATGGCTACACCTTC
>TRBV27|NA|TRBJ2-5|NA
CASSSRGIETQYF
TGTGCCAGCAGTTCGAGGGGTATTGAGACCCAGTACTTC
>TRBV11-3|NA|TRBJ2-2|NA
CASSDEPGSGELFF
TGTGCCAGCAGCGATGAGCCGGGGTCCGGGGAGCTGTTTTTT
>TRBV7-2|NA|TRBJ1-5|few
CASSLERGQPQHF
TGTGCCAGCAGCTTAGAGAGGGGACAGCCCCAGCATTTT
>TRBV6-6|TRBD1|TRBJ1-5|NA
CASSYSGTGFLPQHF
TGTGCCAGCAGTTACTCCGGGACAGGGTTTTTGCCCCAGCATTTT
>TRBV11-1|TRBD2|TRBJ2-1|NA
CASSLVDLAAFSYNEQFF
TGTGCCAGCAGCTTAGTGGATCTAGCGGCCTTCTCCTACAATGAGCAGTTCTTC
>TRBV20-1|NA|TRBJ1-2|NA
CSAPQGYGYTF
TGCAGTGCTCCCCAGGGTTATGGCTACACCTTC
>TRBV4-2|NA|TRBJ2-5|NA
CASSQGGGRETQYF
TGTGCCAGCAGCCAAGGGGGAGGCCGGGAGACCCAGTACTTC
>TRBV4-3|NA|TRBJ2-7|NA
CASSQEKDSYEQYF
TGCGCCAGCAGCCAAGAGAAGGATTCCTACGAGCAGTACTTC
>TRBV19|NA|TRBJ1-3|NA
CASSIVPFSGNTIYF
TGTGCCAGTAGTATAGTGCCTTTCTCTGGAAACACCATATATTTT
>TRBV11-2|NA|TRBJ2-7|NA
CASSLDSLTRYEQYF
TGTGCCAGCAGCTTGGACAGCCTTACCAGGTACGAGCAGTACTTC
>TRBV10-1|NA|TRBJ1-1|few
CASSESGEEEAFF
TGCGCCAGCAGTGAGTCAGGGGAGGAGGAAGCTTTCTTT
>TRBV6-1|NA|TRBJ1-5|NA
CASSLDLGGGQPQHF
TGTGCCAGCAGCCTCGACTTGGGGGGCGGCCAGCCCCAGCATTTT
>TRBV28|NA|TRBJ1-2|NA
CASSTTGFYYGYTF
TGTGCCAGCAGTACGACAGGTTTCTACTATGGCTACACCTTC
>TRBV27|TRBD1|TRBJ2-7|NA
CASSFLGQGAHEQYF
TGTGCCAGCAGTTTCTTGGGACAGGGGGCCCACGAGCAGTACTTC
>TRBV7-6|NA|TRBJ2-3|NA
CASRTASTDTQYF
TGTGCCAGCAGGACAGCAAGCACAGATACGCAGTATTTT
>TRBV6-5|NA|TRBJ1-1|few
CASFKTNTEAFF
TGTGCCAGTTTCAAGACGAACACTGAAGCTTTCTTT
>TRBV27|NA|TRBJ2-1|few
CASSYRDNEQFF
TGTGCCAGCTCCTACAGGGACAATGAGCAGTTCTTC
>TRBV29-1|NA|TRBJ1-2|NA
CSVDLQGGYGYTF
TGCAGCGTTGATCTACAGGGTGGCTATGGCTACACCTTC
>TRBV7-2|NA|TRBJ2-7|few
CDPAYEQYF
TGCGACCCTGCCTACGAGCAGTACTTC
>TRBV19|TRBD1|TRBJ2-7|NA
CATHRTGNFYEQYF
TGTGCCACCCATCGGACAGGGAACTTCTACGAGCAGTACTTC
>TRBV11-3|NA|TRBJ2-7|NA
CASSLEGTTYEQYF
TGTGCCAGCAGCTTAGAGGGGACGACCTACGAGCAGTACTTC
>TRBV19|NA|TRBJ2-4|NA
CASSISGSPNIQYF
TGTGCCAGTAGTATCAGCGGCAGCCCCAACATTCAGTACTTC
>TRBV28|TRBD1|TRBJ2-7|NA
CASSITGGDPYEQYF
TGTGCCAGCAGTATTACAGGGGGCGACCCCTACGAGCAGTACTTC
>TRBV7-6|NA|TRBJ1-5|NA
CASSSLGGRSGNQPQHF
TGTGCCAGCAGCTCCCTTGGGGGTAGGAGTGGCAATCAGCCCCAGCATTTT
>TRBV2|TRBD1|TRBJ1-5|NA
CASIGTGGRQPQHF
TGTGCCAGCATTGGGACAGGGGGTAGACAGCCCCAGCATTTT
>TRBV11-2|TRBD1|TRBJ2-7|NA
CASSLHTRGQSSYEQYF
TGTGCCAGCAGCCTACATACGAGGGGGCAAAGCTCCTACGAGCAGTACTTC
>TRBV27|NA|TRBJ1-2|NA
CASSHYRRGANYGYTF
TGTGCCAGCAGCCACTATCGGCGGGGGGCGAACTATGGCTACACCTTC
>TRBV28|NA|TRBJ2-6|once
CATCEGGASGANVLTF
TGTGCCACCTGTGAGGGGGGCGCATCTGGGGCCAACGTCCTGACTTTC
>TRBV30|NA|TRBJ2-3|NA
CAWSFRGPGGRYF
TGTGCCTGGAGTTTTCGGGGCCCCGGGGGTCGGTATTTT
>TRBV7-2|NA|TRBJ2-1|NA
CASSLALTEQFF
TGTGCCAGCAGCTTAGCGTTGACAGAGCAGTTCTTC
>TRBV5-1|NA|TRBJ2-3|once
CASSLAGQILTDTQYF
TGCGCCAGCAGCTTGGCCGGACAGATACTAACAGATACGCAGTATTTT
>TRBV27|TRBD1|TRBJ1-5|NA
CASSRQGNQPQHF
TGTGCCAGCAGTAGACAGGGGAATCAGCCCCAGCATTTT
>TRBV4-3|TRBD1|TRBJ1-4|once
CASSQGQGAYEKLFF
TGCGCCAGCAGCCAGGGCCAGGGGGCTTATGAAAAACTGTTTTTT
>TRBV10-3|NA|TRBJ2-7|NA
CAISPISSGTGYEQYF
TGTGCCATCAGCCCAATCTCTAGCGGGACAGGCTACGAGCAGTACTTC
>TRBV6-1|TRBD2|TRBJ2-1|NA
CASSEFSGDNNEQFF
TGTGCCAGCAGTGAATTTAGCGGGGATAACAATGAGCAGTTCTTC
>TRBV13|TRBD2|TRBJ2-5|NA
CASSAGGARGETQYF
TGTGCCAGCAGCGCGGGGGGGGCCCGAGGGGAGACCCAGTACTTC
>TRBV29-1|NA|TRBJ1-4|NA
CSVAHRAEKLFF
TGCAGCGTCGCCCACAGGGCTGAAAAACTGTTTTTT
>TRBV25-1|NA|TRBJ2-7|NA
CASSGTIPREQYF
TGTGCCAGCAGTGGGACTATCCCCCGCGAGCAGTACTTC
>TRBV5-4|NA|TRBJ2-7|NA
CASSLVAGGSYEQYF
TGTGCCAGCAGCTTGGTGGCAGGGGGGTCCTACGAGCAGTACTTC
>TRBV30|NA|TRBJ1-1|few
CAWDSMARAFF
TGTGCCTGGGATTCGATGGCTCGGGCTTTCTTT
>TRBV5-1|NA|TRBJ2-5|NA
CASSLFGGGGETQYF
TGCGCCAGCAGCTTGTTCGGGGGCGGCGGAGAGACCCAGTACTTC
>TRBV5-6|NA|TRBJ2-7|NA
CASSPRLVSSYEQYF
TGTGCCAGCAGCCCCAGACTGGTTAGCTCCTACGAGCAGTACTTC